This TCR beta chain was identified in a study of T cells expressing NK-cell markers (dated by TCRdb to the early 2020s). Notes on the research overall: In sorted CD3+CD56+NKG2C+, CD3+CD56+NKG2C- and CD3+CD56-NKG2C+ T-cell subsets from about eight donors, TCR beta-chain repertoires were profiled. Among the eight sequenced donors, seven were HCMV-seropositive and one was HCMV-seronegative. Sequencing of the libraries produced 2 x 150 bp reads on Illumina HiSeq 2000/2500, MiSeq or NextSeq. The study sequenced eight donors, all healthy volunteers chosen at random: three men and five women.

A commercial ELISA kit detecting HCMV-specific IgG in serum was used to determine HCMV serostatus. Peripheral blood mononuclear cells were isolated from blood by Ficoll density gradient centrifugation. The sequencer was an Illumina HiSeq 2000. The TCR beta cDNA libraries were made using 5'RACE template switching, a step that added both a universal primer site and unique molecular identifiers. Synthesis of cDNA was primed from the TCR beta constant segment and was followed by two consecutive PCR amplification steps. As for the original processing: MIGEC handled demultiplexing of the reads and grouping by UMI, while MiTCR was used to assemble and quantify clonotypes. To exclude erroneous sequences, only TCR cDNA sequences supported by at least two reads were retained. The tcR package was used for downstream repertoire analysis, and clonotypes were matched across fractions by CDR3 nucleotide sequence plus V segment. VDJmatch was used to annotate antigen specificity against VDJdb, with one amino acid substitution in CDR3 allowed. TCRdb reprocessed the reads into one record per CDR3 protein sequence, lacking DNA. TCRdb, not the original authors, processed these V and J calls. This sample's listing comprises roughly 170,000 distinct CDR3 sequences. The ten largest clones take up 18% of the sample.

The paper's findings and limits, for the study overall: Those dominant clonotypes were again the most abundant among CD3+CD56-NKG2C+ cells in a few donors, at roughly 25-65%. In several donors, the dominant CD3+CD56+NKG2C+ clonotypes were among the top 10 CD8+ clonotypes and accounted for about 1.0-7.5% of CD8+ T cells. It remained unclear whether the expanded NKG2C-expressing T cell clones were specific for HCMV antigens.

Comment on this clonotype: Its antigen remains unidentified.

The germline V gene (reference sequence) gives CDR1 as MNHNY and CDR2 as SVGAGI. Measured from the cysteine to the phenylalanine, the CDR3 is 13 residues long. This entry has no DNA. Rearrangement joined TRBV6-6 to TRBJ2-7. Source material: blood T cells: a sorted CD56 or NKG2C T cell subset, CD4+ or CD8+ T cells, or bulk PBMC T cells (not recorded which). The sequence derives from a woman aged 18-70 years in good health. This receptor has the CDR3 CASSYSRDFEQYF.